Listed below are T cell receptor beta chains from one sample, sequenced in a study of PD-1 blockade in classical Hodgkin lymphoma. Data came from immunoSEQ multiplex PCR; TCRdb stores just in-frame clones and leaves some out. The sample carries some 22,000 clones, over 70% recorded once. The input for sequencing was peripheral blood mononuclear cells (PBMCs), taken at baseline. Receptors originate from a human donor with classical Hodgkin lymphoma. CDR3s include the opening cysteine and the closing phenylalanine or tryptophan. The D gene is left open where the match is weak. Rows may omit the clone size; those that give it use once, few, many or a size class.

>TRBD2|few|TRBJ2-5|TRBV12-5
CASGSQRGPEAETQYF
TGTGCTAGTGGTTCCCAGCGGGGGCCGGAGGCGGAGACCCAGTACTTC
>.|large|TRBJ1-3|TRBV7-9
CASSARGSSGNTIYF
TGTGCCAGCAGCGCTCGGGGGAGCTCTGGAAACACCATATATTTT
>.|few|TRBJ1-1|TRBV2
CASSDIRKNTEAFF
TGTGCCAGCAGTGATATACGTAAGAACACTGAAGCTTTCTTT
>TRBD1|.|TRBJ1-4|TRBV19
CASRDRETSKLFF
TGTGCCAGTCGTGACAGGGAAACCTCAAAACTGTTTTTT
>.|.|TRBJ2-3|TRBV7-7
CASSLSGTDTQYF
TGTGCCAGCAGCTTAAGTGGGACAGATACGCAGTATTTT
>.|.|TRBJ2-2|TRBV5-6
CASSLIGGSAGELFF
TGTGCCAGCAGCTTGATAGGGGGGTCGGCCGGGGAGCTGTTTTTT
>TRBD1|.|TRBJ1-2|TRBV10-1
CASSAGTGNYGYTF
TGCGCCAGCAGCGCCGGGACAGGGAACTATGGCTACACCTTC
>.|.|TRBJ1-2|TRBV4-2
CASSHYFGREFCYTF
TGTGCCAGCAGTCATTACTTTGGGCGAGAGTTTTGCTACACCTTC
>.|.|TRBJ1-4|TRBV7-9
CASSRGTFEGEKLFF
TGTGCCAGCAGCCGGGGGACCTTCGAGGGTGAAAAACTGTTTTTT
>.|few|TRBJ2-1|TRBV7-2
CASSLAGTNNEQFF
TGTGCCAGCAGCTTAGCAGGGACGAACAATGAGCAGTTCTTC
>TRBD2|medium-sized|TRBJ2-7|TRBV6-5
CASSYSASGSYEQYF
TGTGCCAGCAGTTACTCGGCTAGCGGGAGCTACGAGCAGTACTTC
>.|few|TRBJ2-7|TRBV15
CATSRKGVGEQYF
TGTGCCACCAGCAGAAAAGGGGTTGGCGAGCAGTACTTC
>TRBD1|.|TRBJ2-7|TRBV4-1
CASSGTGTGYYEQYF
TGCGCCAGCAGCGGAACCGGGACAGGGTACTACGAGCAGTACTTC
>TRBD1|.|TRBJ2-7|TRBV9
CASSDGTGGGSYEQYF
TGTGCCAGCAGCGACGGGACAGGGGGTGGCTCCTACGAGCAGTACTTC
>.|.|TRBJ1-5|TRBV10-2
CASRETQYSNQPQHF
TGCGCCAGCAGAGAGACGCAGTATAGCAATCAGCCCCAGCATTTT
>.|.|TRBJ1-5|TRBV12-5
CASGLVQPTPLGSNQPQHF
TGTGCTAGTGGTTTGGTCCAGCCTACTCCCCTTGGTAGCAATCAGCCCCAGCATTTT
>.|.|TRBJ1-3|TRBV6-1
CASSEEDGTSGNTIYF
TGTGCCAGCAGTGAAGAGGACGGAACCTCTGGAAACACCATATATTTT
>TRBD1|.|TRBJ1-4|TRBV29-1
CSVRQGPGKLFF
TGCAGTGTACGACAGGGGCCTGGAAAACTGTTTTTT
>.|.|TRBJ2-1|TRBV29-1
CSVEDPYPSNSYNEQFF
TGCAGCGTTGAAGATCCCTATCCCTCGAACTCCTACAATGAGCAGTTCTTC
>.|once|TRBJ2-6|TRBV7-3
CASSQGGTGANVLTF
TGTGCCAGCAGCCAGGGGGGAACTGGGGCCAACGTCCTGACTTTC
>.|.|TRBJ1-5|TRBV6-4
CASSLDLNQPQHF
TGTGCCAGCAGCCTTGACCTAAATCAGCCCCAGCATTTT
>.|.|TRBJ2-3|TRBV6-5
CASSYSGRYTDTQYF
TGTGCCAGCAGTTACTCAGGACGGTACACAGATACGCAGTATTTT
>.|.|TRBJ1-2|TRBV15
CATSRSVDGYTF
TGTGCCACCAGCAGAAGTGTGGATGGCTACACCTTC